This TCR beta chain was recovered during a study of early T cells in non-severe SARS-CoV-2 infection. About this clonotype: Antigen: not known.

Whole-study findings and limits: Private and CD4 specificities were missed by VDJdb matching, which favored anti-spike CD8 responses.

V was cut by 5 bases and J by 6 bases, with 16 bases left in between. CDR3 length: 14 residues. Per germline, CDR1 SQVTM and CDR2 ANQGSEA. TCRdb re-derived calls from the 5' RACE reads in MiXCR, one entry per CDR3 protein. Here the sample spans about 70,000 distinct CDR3 sequences, approximately 13% being singletons. The TCR was taken from an adult who was a healthcare worker with PCR-confirmed SARS-CoV-2 infection or an uninfected control (not recorded which). The specimen was whole blood. This chain links TRBV29-1 with TRBJ2-2, with D tentatively TRBD2 (5 bases). The CDR3 loop reads CSVTDGVLSGELFF. DNA of the CDR3: TGCAGCGTTACCGACGGGGTTTTGTCCGGGGAGCTGTTTTTT.